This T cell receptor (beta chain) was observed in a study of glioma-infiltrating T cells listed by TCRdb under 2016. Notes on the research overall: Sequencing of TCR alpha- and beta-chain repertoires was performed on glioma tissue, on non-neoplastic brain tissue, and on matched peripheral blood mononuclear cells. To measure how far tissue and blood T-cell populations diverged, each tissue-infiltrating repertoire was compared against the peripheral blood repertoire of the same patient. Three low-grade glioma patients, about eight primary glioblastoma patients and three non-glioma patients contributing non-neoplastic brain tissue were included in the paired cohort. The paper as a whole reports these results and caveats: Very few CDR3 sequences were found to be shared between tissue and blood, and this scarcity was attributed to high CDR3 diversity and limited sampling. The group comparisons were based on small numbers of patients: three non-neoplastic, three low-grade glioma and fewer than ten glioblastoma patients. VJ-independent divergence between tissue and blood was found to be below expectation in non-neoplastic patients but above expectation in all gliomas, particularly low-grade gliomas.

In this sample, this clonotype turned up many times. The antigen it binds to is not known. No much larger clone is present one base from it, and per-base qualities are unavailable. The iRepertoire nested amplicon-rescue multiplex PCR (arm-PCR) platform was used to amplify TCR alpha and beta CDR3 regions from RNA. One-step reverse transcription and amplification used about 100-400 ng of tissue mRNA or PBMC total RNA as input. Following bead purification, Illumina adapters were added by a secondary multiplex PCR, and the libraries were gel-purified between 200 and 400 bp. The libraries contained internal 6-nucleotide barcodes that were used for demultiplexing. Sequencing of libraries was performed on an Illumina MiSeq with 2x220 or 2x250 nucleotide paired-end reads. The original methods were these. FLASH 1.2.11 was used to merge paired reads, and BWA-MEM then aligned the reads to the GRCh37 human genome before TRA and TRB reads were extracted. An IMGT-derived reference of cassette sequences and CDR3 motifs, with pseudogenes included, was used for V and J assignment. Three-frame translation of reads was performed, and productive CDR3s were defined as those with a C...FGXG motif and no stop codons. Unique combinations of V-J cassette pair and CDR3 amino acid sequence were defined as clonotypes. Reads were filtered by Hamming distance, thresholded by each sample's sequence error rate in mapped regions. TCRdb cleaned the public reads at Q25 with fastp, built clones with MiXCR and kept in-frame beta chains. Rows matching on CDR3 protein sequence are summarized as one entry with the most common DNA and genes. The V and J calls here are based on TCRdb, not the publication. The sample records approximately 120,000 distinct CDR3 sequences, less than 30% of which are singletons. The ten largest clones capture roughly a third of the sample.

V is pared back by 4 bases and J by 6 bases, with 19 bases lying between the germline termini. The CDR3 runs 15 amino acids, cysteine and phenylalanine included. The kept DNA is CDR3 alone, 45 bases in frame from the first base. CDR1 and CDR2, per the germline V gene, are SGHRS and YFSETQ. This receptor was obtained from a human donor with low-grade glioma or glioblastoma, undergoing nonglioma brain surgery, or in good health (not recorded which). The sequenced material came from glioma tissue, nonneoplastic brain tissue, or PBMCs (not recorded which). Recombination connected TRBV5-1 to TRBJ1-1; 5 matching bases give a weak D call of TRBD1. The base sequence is TGCGCCAGCAGCCAACCGGGACTCGTAAACTCTGAAGCTTTCTTT. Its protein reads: CASSQPGLVNSEAFF. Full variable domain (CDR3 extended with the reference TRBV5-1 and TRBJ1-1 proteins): KAGVTQTPRYLIKTRGQQVTLSCSPISGHRSVSWYQQTPGQGLQFLFEYFSETQRNKGNFPGRFSGRQFSNSRSEMNVSTLELGDSALYLCASSQPGLVNSEAFFGQGTRLTVV.